This TCR beta chain was recorded in a study of molecular identifiers for immune sequencing clone quantification. General study findings and limits: Naive cells had under 1% of molecules in clones above 20 RNA copies, effectors over 98%.

The CDR3 sequence is 14 residues long. Germline CDR1 is LGHNA and CDR2 is YSLEER. Trimming shortened V by 1 base and J by 4 bases, and 8 bases separated the two germline ends. Via MiXCR, TCRdb re-called the PCR reads, giving one row per CDR3 protein. The data contain approximately 320,000 distinct CDR3 sequences, roughly a quarter of them seen just once; the ten biggest clones take up about 0.7%. Sorting recovered naive CD8 T cells on a CD8+CD4-CCR7+CD45RA+ profile. This clonotype showed up just a few times. As yet, its antigen is unknown. This TCR was recovered from a human donor in good health. Some libraries in this study had Jurkat cell RNA spiked in. Sequenced input: naive CD8+ T cells from blood, with Jurkat cell RNA spiked in. Specified subset: FACS-sorted CD8+CD4-CCR7+CD45RA+ naive T cells. The gene calls are TRBV4-3 and TRBJ1-5; D ambiguous. This CDR3 is CASSQGGDNQPQHF. In DNA form, the CDR3 reads TGCGCCAGCAGCCAAGGAGGAGATAATCAGCCCCAGCATTTT.